The rows below give T cell receptor beta chains drawn from one sample of a study of cytomegalovirus exposure and HLA in healthy donors. The protocol was immunoSEQ multiplex PCR, while the TCRdb copy is restricted to in-frame clones and leaves out a portion. Of roughly 160,000 clones in the sample, about four fifths were seen once. Sequencing input: PBMCs. The receptors derive from a man aged 25 to 40 in good health and CMV-seronegative. Each CDR3 is given with its conserved first and last residue. D genes are given only for firm matches. Expanded clones get a size class; other rows say once, few or many, or leave the size out.

V,J,D,size,DNA,CDR3
TRBV7-9,TRBJ2-1,-,-,TGTGCCAGCAGCTTAATCGGGGAAGAGCAGTTCTTC,CASSLIGEEQFF
TRBV7-3,TRBJ2-1,TRBD1,-,TGTGCCAGCACCCCCACAGGGGGGTCCTACAATGAGCAGTTCTTC,CASTPTGGSYNEQFF
TRBV27,TRBJ2-7,TRBD1,once,TGTGCCAGCTCTACCGGGACAGAGCTTTACGAGCAGTACTTC,CASSTGTELYEQYF
TRBV5-6,TRBJ2-1,TRBD2,-,TGTGCCAGCAGCTTGGGCCACCCGGGACTAGCGGGAGTGGAGGAGCAGTTCTTC,CASSLGHPGLAGVEEQFF
TRBV6-6,TRBJ2-2,TRBD1,-,TGTGCCAGCAGCCCAGGGGGGAACACCGGGGAGCTGTTTTTT,CASSPGGNTGELFF
TRBV29-1,TRBJ2-3,TRBD2,-,TGCAGCGTTGGAGGGAGGGAGGGCACAGATACGCAGTATTTT,CSVGGREGTDTQYF
TRBV14,TRBJ1-6,-,-,TGTGCCAGCAGCCCCGAGCTTTATTCACCCCTCCACTTT,CASSPELYSPLHF
TRBV6-6,TRBJ1-2,-,-,TGTGCCAGCAGTCGCATCGACCGACTCTCCTCCTATGGCTACACCTTC,CASSRIDRLSSYGYTF
TRBV7-7,TRBJ2-5,TRBD1,-,TGTGCCAGCAGCTTAGGATTCACAGGGGAAGAGACCCAGTACTTC,CASSLGFTGEETQYF
TRBV5-8,TRBJ1-4,TRBD1,-,TGTGCCAGCAGCTTGGCCGGGACAGGGACTAATGAAAAACTGTTTTTT,CASSLAGTGTNEKLFF
TRBV9,TRBJ2-1,-,-,TGTGCCAGCAGCGTAGGCCCGGTGTACGGAGATGAGCAGTTCTTC,CASSVGPVYGDEQFF
TRBV10-3,TRBJ1-1,-,few,TGTGCCATCAGGGCCCCGAACACTGAAGCTTTCTTT,CAIRAPNTEAFF
TRBV6-7,TRBJ1-5,TRBD1,-,TGTGCCAGCACCGAACGGACAGGGGGTTTTCTGGCCCAGCATTTT,CASTERTGGFLAQHF
TRBV28,TRBJ2-5,TRBD1,-,TGTGCCAGCCGTTTCGTCGGGGCAGGGGGGACCCAGTACTTC,CASRFVGAGGTQYF
TRBV5-1,TRBJ2-1,TRBD1,-,TGCGCCAGCAGCTTGGCCGGCAGGGGGCCCCTCAATGAGCAGTTCTTC,CASSLAGRGPLNEQFF
TRBV7-9,TRBJ2-1,TRBD2,-,TGTGCCAGCAGCGCGGGAGTTTCCTACAATGAGCAGTTCTTC,CASSAGVSYNEQFF
TRBV9,TRBJ2-2,-,-,TGTGCCAGCAGCGTAGCTTTAAACAGAGCGAACACCGGGGAGCTGTTTTTT,CASSVALNRANTGELFF
TRBV6-6,TRBJ1-2,-,-,TGTGCCAGCAGTCACGGGGGGAACAACGGCTACACCTTC,CASSHGGNNGYTF
TRBV4-1,TRBJ2-1,-,-,TGCGCCAGCAGCCCGGACAGTCCCTACAATGAGCAGTTCTTC,CASSPDSPYNEQFF
TRBV6-1,TRBJ2-7,-,-,TGTGCCAGCGCGGTTGCGGGGTCCTACGAGCAGTACTTC,CASAVAGSYEQYF
TRBV18,TRBJ1-1,-,-,TGTGCCAGCTCACCGGACTCAACTGAAGCTTTCTTT,CASSPDSTEAFF
TRBV6-1,TRBJ2-1,TRBD2,-,TGTGCCAGCAGTACAGGGACTAGCGGGACCGAGCAGTTCTTC,CASSTGTSGTEQFF
TRBV9,TRBJ1-1,-,once,TGTGCCAGCAGCGTAGGTGGGCCCTCCGGGGGTGCGAACACTGAAGCTTTCTTT,CASSVGGPSGGANTEAFF
TRBV2,TRBJ2-5,TRBD2,-,TGTGCCAGCAGCATAGCGGGGCAAGAGACCCAGTACTTC,CASSIAGQETQYF
TRBV2,TRBJ2-7,TRBD1,-,TGTGCCAGCAGGCCCCGGACAGGTACTACCTACGAGCAGTACTTC,CASRPRTGTTYEQYF
TRBV27,TRBJ1-6,-,few,TGTGCCAGCAGTCCCCTTGTGGGGGGGAATTCACCCCTCCACTTT,CASSPLVGGNSPLHF
TRBV11-2,TRBJ2-7,TRBD1,once,TGTGCCAGCAGCTTAGGGGGGATCGGGACAGTAACCTACGAGCAGTACTTC,CASSLGGIGTVTYEQYF
TRBV19,TRBJ2-2,-,few,TGTGCCAGTAGGGATCGGGTCTATTCAGGGGGGGAGCTGTTTTTT,CASRDRVYSGGELFF
TRBV28,TRBJ1-2,TRBD1,-,TGTGCCAGCAGTTTCACAGCGACAGGGTCCTATGGCTACACCTTC,CASSFTATGSYGYTF